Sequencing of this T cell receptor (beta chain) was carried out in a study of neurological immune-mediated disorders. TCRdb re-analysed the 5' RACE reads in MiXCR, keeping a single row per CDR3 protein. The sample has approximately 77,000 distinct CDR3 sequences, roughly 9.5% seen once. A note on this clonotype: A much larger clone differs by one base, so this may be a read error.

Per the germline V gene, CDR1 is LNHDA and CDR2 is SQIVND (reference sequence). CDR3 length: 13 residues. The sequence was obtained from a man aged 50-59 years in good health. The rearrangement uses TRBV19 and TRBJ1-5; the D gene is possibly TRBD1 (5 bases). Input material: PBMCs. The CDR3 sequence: CASRGQRGQPQQF. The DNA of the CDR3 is TGTGCCAGTAGAGGCCAACGGGGCCAGCCCCAGCAATTT.